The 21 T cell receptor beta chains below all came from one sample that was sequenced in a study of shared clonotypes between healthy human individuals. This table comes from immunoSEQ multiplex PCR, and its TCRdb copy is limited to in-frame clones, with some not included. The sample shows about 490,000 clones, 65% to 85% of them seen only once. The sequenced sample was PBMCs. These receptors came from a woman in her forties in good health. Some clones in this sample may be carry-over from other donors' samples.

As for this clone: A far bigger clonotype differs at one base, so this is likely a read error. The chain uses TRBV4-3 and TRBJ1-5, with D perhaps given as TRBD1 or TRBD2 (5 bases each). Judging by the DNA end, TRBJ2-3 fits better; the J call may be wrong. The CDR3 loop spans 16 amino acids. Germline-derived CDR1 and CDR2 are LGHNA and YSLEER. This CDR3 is CASSQEPGRNNQPQYF. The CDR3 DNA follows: TGCGCCAGCAGCCAAGAACCGGGACGGAACAATCAGCCCCAGTATTTT.

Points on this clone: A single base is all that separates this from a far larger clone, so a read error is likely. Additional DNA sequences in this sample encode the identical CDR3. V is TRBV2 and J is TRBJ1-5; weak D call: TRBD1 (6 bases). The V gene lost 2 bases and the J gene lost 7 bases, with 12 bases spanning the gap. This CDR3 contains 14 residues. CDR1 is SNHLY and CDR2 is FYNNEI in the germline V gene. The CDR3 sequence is CASSELDSDQPQHF. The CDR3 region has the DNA TGTGCCAGCAGTGAATTGGACAGCGACCAGCCCCAGCATTTT.

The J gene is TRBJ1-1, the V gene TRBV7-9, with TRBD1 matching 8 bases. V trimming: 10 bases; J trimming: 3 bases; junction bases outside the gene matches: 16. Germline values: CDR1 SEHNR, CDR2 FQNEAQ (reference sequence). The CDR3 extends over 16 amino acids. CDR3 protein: CAITLLIRGLDTEAFF. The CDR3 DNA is TGTGCCATCACCCTACTGATCAGGGGGCTGGACACTGAAGCTTTCTTT. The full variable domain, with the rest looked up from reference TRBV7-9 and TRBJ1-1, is DTGVSQNPRHKITKRGQNVTFRCDPISEHNRLYWYRQTLGQGPEFLTYFQNEAQLEKSRLLSDRFSAERPKGSFSTLEIQRTEQGDSAMYLCAITLLIRGLDTEAFFGQGTRLTVV.

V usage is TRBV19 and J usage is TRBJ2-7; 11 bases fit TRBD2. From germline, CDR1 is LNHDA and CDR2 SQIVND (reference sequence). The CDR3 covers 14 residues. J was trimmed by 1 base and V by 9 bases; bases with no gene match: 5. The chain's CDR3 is CASARLAGSYEQYF. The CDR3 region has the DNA TGTGCCAGCGCCCGACTAGCGGGGTCCTACGAGCAGTACTTC.

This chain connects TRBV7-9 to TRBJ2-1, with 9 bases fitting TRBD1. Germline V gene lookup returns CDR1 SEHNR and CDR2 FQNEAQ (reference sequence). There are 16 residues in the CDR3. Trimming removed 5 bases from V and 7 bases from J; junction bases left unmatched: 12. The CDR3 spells CASSPDRGAVWNEQFF. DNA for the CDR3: TGTGCCAGCAGCCCCGACAGGGGGGCAGTGTGGAATGAGCAGTTCTTC.

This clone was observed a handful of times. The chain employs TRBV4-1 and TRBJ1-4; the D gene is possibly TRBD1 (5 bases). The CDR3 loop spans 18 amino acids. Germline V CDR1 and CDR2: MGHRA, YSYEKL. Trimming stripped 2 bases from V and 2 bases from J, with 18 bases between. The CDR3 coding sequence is TGCGCCAGCAGCCAACCCCGTTGGGGGGGTGTTACTAATGAAAAACTGTTTTTT. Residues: CASSQPRWGGVTNEKLFF.

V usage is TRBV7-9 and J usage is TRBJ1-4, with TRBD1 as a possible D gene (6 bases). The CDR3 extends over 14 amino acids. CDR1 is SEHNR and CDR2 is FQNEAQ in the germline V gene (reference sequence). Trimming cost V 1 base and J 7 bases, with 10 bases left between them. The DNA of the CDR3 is TGTGCCAGCAGCTTAGTCGGGGGCGGTGAAAAACTGTTTTTT. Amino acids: CASSLVGGGEKLFF.

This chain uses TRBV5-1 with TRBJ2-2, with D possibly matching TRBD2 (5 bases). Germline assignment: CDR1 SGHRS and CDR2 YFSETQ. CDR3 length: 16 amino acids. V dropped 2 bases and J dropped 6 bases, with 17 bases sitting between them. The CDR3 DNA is TGCGCCAGCAGCTTATTTGCAGAAAACGGGGCCGGGGAGCTGTTTTTT. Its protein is CASSLFAENGAGELFF.

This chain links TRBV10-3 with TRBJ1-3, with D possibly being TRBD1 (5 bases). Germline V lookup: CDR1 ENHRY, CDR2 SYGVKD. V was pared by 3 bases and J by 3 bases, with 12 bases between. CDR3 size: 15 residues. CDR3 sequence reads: CAISDPGGGGNTIYF. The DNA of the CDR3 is TGTGCCATCAGTGACCCCGGGGGGGGTGGAAACACCATATATTTT.

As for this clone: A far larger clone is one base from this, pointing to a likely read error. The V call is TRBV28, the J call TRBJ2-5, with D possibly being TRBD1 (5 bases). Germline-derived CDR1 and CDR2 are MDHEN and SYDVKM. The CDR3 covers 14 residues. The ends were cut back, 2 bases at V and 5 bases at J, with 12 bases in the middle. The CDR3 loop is CASSLLQGEETQYF. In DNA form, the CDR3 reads TGTGCCAGCAGTTTACTGCAGGGTGAGGAGACCCAGTACTTC.

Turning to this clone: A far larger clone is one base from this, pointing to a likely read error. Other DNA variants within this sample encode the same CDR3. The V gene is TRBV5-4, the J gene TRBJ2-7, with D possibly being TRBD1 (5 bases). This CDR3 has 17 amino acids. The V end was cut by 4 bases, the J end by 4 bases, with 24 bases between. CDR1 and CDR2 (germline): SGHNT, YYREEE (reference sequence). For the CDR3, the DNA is TGTGCCAGCAGCAAAGGACAAACCTTCGGGCCGATATACGAGCAGTACTTC. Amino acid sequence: CASSKGQTFGPIYEQYF.

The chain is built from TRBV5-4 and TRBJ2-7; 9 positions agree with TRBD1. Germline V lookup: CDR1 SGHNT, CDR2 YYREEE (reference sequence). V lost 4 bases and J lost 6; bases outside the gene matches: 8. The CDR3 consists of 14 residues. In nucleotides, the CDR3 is TGTGCCAGCAGCCTCAGGACAGGGGACGGCGAGCAGTACTTC. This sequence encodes CASSLRTGDGEQYF. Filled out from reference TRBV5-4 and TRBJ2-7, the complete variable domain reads ETGVTQSPTHLIKTRGQQVTLRCSSQSGHNTVSWYQQALGQGPQFIFQYYREEENGRGNFPPRFSGLQFPNYSSELNVNALELDDSALYLCASSLRTGDGEQYFGPGTRLTVT.

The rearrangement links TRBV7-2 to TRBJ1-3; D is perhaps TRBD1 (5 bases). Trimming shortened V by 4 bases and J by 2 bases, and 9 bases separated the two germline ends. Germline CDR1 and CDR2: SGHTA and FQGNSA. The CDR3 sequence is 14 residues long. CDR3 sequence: CASSWGVAGNTIYF. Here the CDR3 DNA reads TGTGCCAGCAGCTGGGGGGTGGCTGGAAACACCATATATTTT.

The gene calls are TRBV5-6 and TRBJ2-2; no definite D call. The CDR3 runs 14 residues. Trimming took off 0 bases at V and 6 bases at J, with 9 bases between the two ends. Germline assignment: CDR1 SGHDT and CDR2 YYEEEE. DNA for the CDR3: TGTGCCAGCAGCTTGGGACTGGCGGCCGGGGAGCTGTTTTTT. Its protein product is CASSLGLAAGELFF.

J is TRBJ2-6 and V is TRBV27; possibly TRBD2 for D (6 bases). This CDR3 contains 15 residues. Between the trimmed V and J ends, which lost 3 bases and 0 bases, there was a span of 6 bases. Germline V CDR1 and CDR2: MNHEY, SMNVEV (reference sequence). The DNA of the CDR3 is TGTGCCAGCAGTTTGGGACTCTCTGGGGCCAACGTCCTGACTTTC. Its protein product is CASSLGLSGANVLTF.

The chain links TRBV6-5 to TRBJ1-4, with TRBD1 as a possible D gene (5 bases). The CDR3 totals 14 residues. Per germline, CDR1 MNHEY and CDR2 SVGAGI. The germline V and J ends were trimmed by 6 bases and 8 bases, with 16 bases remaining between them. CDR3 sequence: CASRSGTVREKLFF. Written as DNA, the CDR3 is TGTGCCAGCAGGTCCGGGACTGTGCGGGAAAAACTGTTTTTT.

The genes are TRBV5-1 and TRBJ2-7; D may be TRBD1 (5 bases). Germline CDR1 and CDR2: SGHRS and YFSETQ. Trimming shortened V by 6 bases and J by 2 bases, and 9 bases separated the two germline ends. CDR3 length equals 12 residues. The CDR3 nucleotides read TGCGCCAGCAAGCAGACAGCCTACGAGCAGTACTTC. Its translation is CASKQTAYEQYF.

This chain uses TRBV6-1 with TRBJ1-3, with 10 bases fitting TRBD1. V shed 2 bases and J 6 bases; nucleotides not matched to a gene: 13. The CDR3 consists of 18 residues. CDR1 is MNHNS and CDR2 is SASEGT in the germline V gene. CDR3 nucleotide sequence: TGTGCCAGCAGTGAATACGGCGGGACAGGGGCCGTTAAAAACACCATATATTTT. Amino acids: CASSEYGGTGAVKNTIYF.

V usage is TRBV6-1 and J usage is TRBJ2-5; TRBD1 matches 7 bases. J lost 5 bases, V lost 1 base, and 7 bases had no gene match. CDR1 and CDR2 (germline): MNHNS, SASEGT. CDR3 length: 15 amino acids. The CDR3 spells CASSEVGQMRETQYF. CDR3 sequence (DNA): TGTGCCAGCAGTGAAGTGGGACAGATGAGGGAGACCCAGTACTTC.

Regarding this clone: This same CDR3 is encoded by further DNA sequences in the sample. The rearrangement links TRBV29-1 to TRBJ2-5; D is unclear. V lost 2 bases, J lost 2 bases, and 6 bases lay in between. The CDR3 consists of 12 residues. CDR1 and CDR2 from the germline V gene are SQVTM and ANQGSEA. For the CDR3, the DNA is TGCAGCGTTGAATTACAGCAAGAGACCCAGTACTTC. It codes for CSVELQQETQYF.

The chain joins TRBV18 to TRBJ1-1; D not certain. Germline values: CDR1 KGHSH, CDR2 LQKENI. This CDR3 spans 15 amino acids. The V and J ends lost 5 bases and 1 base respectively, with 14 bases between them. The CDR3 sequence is CASSYQVSRNTEAFF. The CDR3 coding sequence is TGTGCCAGCTCATATCAGGTCAGCCGGAACACTGAAGCTTTCTTT.